The subject of this entry is one TCR beta chain. Its antigen remains unidentified. The entry originates in a study of quantifying T cell responses using KT2 cells. In the study overall: Reverse transcription used primers in the TCR alpha and beta constant regions. The second PCR was a qPCR stopped at a predetermined fluorescence threshold.

Germline V gene lookup returns CDR1 SGHRS and CDR2 YFSETQ. V was trimmed by 0 bases and J by 6 bases, leaving 6 bases between them. This CDR3 is built from 13 residues. Findings and limits, study-wide: KT2 clone alpha and beta sequence counts scaled linearly with input KT2 cell number.

KT2 cells were mixed with fixed PBMC numbers at varying ratios. Each cDNA got a UMI-containing oligo ligated at its 3' end. The first PCR ran approximately 4 cycles with an equimolar RC1.1 and RC1.2 beta primer mix. TCR alpha and beta chains were handled separately starting at the second PCR. TCRdb called the UMI-ligation and nested PCR reads again in MiXCR, with one record for every CDR3 protein. The table lists 42,000 or so distinct CDR3 sequences, about 15% of them singletons. This TCR came from a human donor. Sequencing used PBMCs spiked with cells of the T cell clone KT2. This chain uses TRBV5-1 with TRBJ2-2; D ambiguous. The CDR3 DNA reads as TGCGCCAGCAGCTTGGTTGGGGCCGGGGAGCTGTTTTTT. Translation: CASSLVGAGELFF.